This T cell receptor (beta chain) came from a study of early T cells in non-severe SARS-CoV-2 infection. The CDR3 length is 12 residues. V was trimmed by 2 bases and J by 2 bases, leaving 2 bases between them. The germline CDR1 and CDR2 sequences are SNHLY and FYNNEI. TCRdb redid the calling of the 5' RACE reads with MiXCR, one entry per CDR3 protein. The data hold some 56,000 distinct CDR3 sequences, with approximately 16% observed a single time. This TCR came from an adult who was a healthcare worker with PCR-confirmed SARS-CoV-2 infection or an uninfected control (not recorded which). The chain employs TRBV2 and TRBJ2-3, with D uncertain. The specimen comprised whole blood, sampled at baseline. The DNA for the CDR3 is TGTGCCAGCAGTGAAAACACAGATACGCAGTATTTT. It codes for CASSENTDTQYF.